This T cell receptor beta chain was documented in a study of cytotoxic CD8 clonotypes in ibrutinib-treated CLL listed by TCRdb under 2021. With respect to the entire study: The cohort had 11 relapsed/refractory and approximately 15 treatment-naive patients; approximately 18 were IGHV unmutated. Responses were partial in approximately 24 patients and complete in 2; after median approximately 66 months follow-up, around 15 stayed in remission and about 12 progressed. The response samples were drawn at a median of roughly twelve months into treatment, with a range of about 6 to 36 months. On average, each sample had approximately 280,000 productive templates and 96,000 or so productive rearrangements. Of the roughly 81 people in the trial, around 25 had longitudinal samples available. Cryopreserved peripheral blood mononuclear cells were collected before treatment, at response, and at either disease progression or sustained remission. Patients were still on ibrutinib when every remission and progressive disease sample was collected. Overall study results and their limits: Clonality rose at ibrutinib response, remained stable during sustained remission, and dropped back toward baseline at progression. Lymph node repertoires were not examined, and the timing of sampling was not matched between patients in sustained remission and those whose disease progressed. Public clonotypes were rare and either shrank or stayed stable during treatment, and the rise in clonality at ibrutinib response reflected expansion of private clonotypes. At baseline, clonality was higher than in age-matched healthy donors and showed a strong correlation with circulating CD8+ T-cell counts.

The goal of deep resolution MiSeq sequencing was a depth between 1 in 1 million and 1 in 200,000 T cells, and coverage averaged 10x per clonotype. The immunoSEQ hsTCRB Kit was used to generate TCR beta libraries. The paper's data handling went like this. Data were analyzed with ImmunoSEQ Data Assistant and ImmunoSEQ Analyzer, with V, D and J genes assigned per IMGT definitions. Clonality, which ranges from 0 to 1, was calculated as one minus the normalized Shannon entropy of productive rearrangement frequencies. Only overrepresented clonotypes making up at least 0.05% of each patient's repertoire were included in the public clonotype analysis. Repertoires from some 14 age-matched healthy donors in immuneACCESS were used as clonality controls. TCRdb holds this immuneACCESS table with in-frame rearrangements only. Some clones are missing; in checked studies, unresolved V genes explain under half, and the rest has no known cause. The V and J calls and the clone size are those of that table, but D and trimming were determined from the DNA. In this sample the table shows hundreds of thousands of clones, roughly 70% of which occur a single time. The ten largest clones capture 15% to 19% of the sample.

As to this clone: No antigen is known for it. One base away there is no much larger clone; base qualities are not given.

The trim is 3 bases for V and 4 bases for J, with a gap of 13 bases between the germline ends. From the germline V gene, CDR1 is KGHSH and CDR2 is LQKENI. The CDR3, cysteine through phenylalanine, is 15 amino acids long. The DNA shown is the 45-base CDR3, in frame from base 1. The time point tag for this specimen amounts to: around 2 years on ibrutinib. For TCR beta library preparation, about 2.1 micrograms of genomic DNA were extracted from the cryopreserved PBMCs. Longitudinal blood samples from CLL patients on ibrutinib monotherapy underwent high-throughput TCR beta sequencing. Patients were enrolled in a phase 2 open-label single-center ibrutinib monotherapy trial.

The source was PBMCs, collected after 24 months of ibrutinib treatment. The chain is made from TRBV18 and TRBJ1-5, and possibly TRBD1, on 5 matching bases. The receptor was isolated from a human donor with chronic lymphocytic leukemia. The sequence in DNA is TGTGCCAGCTCACCCTTCGGAGGGGAGAATCAGCCCCAGCATTTT. The encoded protein is CASSPFGGENQPQHF.